This T cell receptor (beta chain) appears in the sequencing data of a study of PD-1 blockade in classical Hodgkin lymphoma. There was relapse after autologous stem cell transplantation in every patient, and there was variation in brentuximab vedotin exposure. The study recorded best responses of complete response, partial response or progressive disease. Looked up from germline, CDR1 is MNHEY and CDR2 is SVGAGI. CDR3 length: 13 amino acids. V was pared by 0 bases and J by 3 bases, with 4 bases between. The assay was immunoSEQ multiplex PCR, and TCRdb's table has in-frame clones only and misses some. This table holds 20,000 to 25,000 clones, roughly 77% found once.

The sequence came from a human donor with classical Hodgkin lymphoma. The sample in question was peripheral blood mononuclear cells (PBMCs), obtained before the second cycle of nivolumab. V and J are TRBV6-5 and TRBJ2-3, with no clear D. The CDR3 DNA reads as TGTGCCAGCAGTTACTCGGAAACAGATACGCAGTATTTT. It yields the protein CASSYSETDTQYF.